This T cell receptor (beta chain) was retrieved from a study of metastatic and nonmetastatic thyroid tumors. As for the study in general: Where malignant and benign thyroid patients were concerned, repertoires were compared across blood and tumor or nodule tissue.

Prior to thyroid surgery, none of the patients had received any treatment. In the source study's methods: A papillary thyroid cancer distant-metastasis classifier was built from CDR3 differences across clinicopathological groups. TCRdb re-processed the PCR reads through MiXCR. The V and J calls shown here were made by TCRdb, not taken from the authors' results. The profile covers more than 12,000 clones, with around 3.6% appearing a single time and 25% to 30% taken by the ten largest. Whole-study results and caveats: Reports indicated that malignant thyroid tumors showed significantly higher TCR beta diversity than benign nodules did, in blood and tumor.

With regard to this clone: The target antigen is unknown.

This TCR came from a female donor with papillary thyroid cancer or a benign thyroid nodule (not recorded which). Some clones in this sample may be carry-over from other donors' samples. Sequencing used tumor tissue.

CDR3 DNA: TGTGCCAGCCGGACGATTCGAGCGAACACCGGGGAGCTGTTTTTT. Its translation is CASRTIRANTGELFF. The chain carries TRBV18 and TRBJ2-2; unclear D gene. From germline, CDR1 is KGHSH and CDR2 LQKENI. The V gene lost 8 bases and the J gene lost 0 bases, with 13 bases spanning the gap. There are 15 residues in the CDR3.